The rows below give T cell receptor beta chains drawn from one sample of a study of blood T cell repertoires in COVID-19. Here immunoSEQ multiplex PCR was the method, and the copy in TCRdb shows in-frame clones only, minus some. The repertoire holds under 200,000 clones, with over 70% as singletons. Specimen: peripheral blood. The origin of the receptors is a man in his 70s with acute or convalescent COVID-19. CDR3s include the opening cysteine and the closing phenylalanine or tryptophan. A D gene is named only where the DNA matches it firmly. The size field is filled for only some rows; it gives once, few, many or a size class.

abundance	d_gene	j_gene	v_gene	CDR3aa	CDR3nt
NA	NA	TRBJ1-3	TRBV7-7	CASSLGQAFSSGNTIYF	TGTGCCAGCAGCTTAGGTCAGGCCTTCTCCTCTGGAAACACCATATATTTT
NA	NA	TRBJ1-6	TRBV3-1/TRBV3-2	CASSLQYNSPLHF	TGTGCCAGCAGCCTGCAGTATAATTCACCCCTCCACTTT
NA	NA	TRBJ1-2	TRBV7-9	CASSPQHTNYGYTF	TGTGCCAGCAGCCCGCAACACACTAACTATGGCTACACCTTC
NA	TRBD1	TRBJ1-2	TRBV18	CASSLQPRGLDRGYTF	TGTGCCAGCTCACTCCAACCTAGGGGGCTAGACCGTGGCTACACCTTC
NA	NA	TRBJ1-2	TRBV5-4	CASSLGFGAGYTF	TGTGCCAGCAGCTTGGGGTTTGGGGCTGGCTACACCTTC
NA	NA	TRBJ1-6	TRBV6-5	CASTWAGKINSPLHF	TGTGCCAGCACCTGGGCAGGGAAGATTAATTCACCCCTCCACTTT
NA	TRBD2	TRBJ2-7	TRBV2	CASSGLYSGDEQYF	TGTGCCAGCAGTGGGTTGTATAGCGGGGACGAGCAGTACTTC
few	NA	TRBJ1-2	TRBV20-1	CSATDPINYGYTF	TGCAGTGCTACTGACCCAATTAACTATGGCTACACCTTC
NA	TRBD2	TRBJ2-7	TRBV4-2	CASSLASGQSYEQYF	TGTGCCAGCAGCCTTGCTAGCGGGCAAAGTTACGAGCAGTACTTC
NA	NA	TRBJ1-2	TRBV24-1	CATSEGGYGYTF	TGTGCCACCAGTGAGGGGGGCTATGGCTACACCTTC
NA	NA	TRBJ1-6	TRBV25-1	CASSEEANSPLHF	TGTGCCAGCTCGGAGGAGGCGAATTCACCCCTCCACTTT
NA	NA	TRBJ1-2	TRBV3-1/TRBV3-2	CASSRAALYGYTF	TGTGCCAGCAGCCGAGCTGCGTTATATGGCTACACCTTC
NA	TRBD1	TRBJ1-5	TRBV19	CASSAGQGFSQPQHF	TGTGCCAGTAGTGCAGGACAGGGGTTTAGTCAGCCCCAGCATTTT
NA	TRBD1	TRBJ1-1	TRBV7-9	CASSLGVDRVAFF	TGTGCCAGCAGCTTAGGGGTGGACAGGGTTGCTTTCTTT
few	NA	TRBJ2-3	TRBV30	CAWSGGHTDTQYF	TGTGCCTGGAGTGGGGGACACACAGATACGCAGTATTTT
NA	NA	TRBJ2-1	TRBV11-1	CASSFFERGNEQFF	TGTGCCAGCAGCTTTTTTGAAAGAGGTAATGAGCAGTTCTTC
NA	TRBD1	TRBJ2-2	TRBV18	CASSPSGQGTGELFF	TGTGCCAGCTCACCCTCGGGACAGGGCACCGGGGAGCTGTTTTTT
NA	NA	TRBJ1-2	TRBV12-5	CASSLEAYGYTF	TGTGCTAGTTCGCTTGAGGCCTATGGCTACACCTTC
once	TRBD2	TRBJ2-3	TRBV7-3	CASSSLAGASTDTQYF	TGTGCCAGCAGCTCACTAGCGGGAGCTAGCACAGATACGCAGTATTTT